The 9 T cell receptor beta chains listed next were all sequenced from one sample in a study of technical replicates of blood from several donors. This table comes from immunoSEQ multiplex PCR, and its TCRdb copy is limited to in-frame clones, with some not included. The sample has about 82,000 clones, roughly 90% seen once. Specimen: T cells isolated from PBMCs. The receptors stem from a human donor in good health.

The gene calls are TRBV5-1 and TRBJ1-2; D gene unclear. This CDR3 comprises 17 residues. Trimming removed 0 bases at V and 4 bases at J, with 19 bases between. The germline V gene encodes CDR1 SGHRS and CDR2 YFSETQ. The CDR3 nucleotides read TGCGCCAGCAGCTTGGGCCCGTTGGAGGGCCTTACCTATGGCTACACCTTC. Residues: CASSLGPLEGLTYGYTF.

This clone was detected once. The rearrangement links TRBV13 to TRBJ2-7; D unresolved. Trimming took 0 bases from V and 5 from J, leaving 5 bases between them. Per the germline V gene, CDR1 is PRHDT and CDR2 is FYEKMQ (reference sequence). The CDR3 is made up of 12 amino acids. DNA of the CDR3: TGTGCCAGCAGCTTAGGCTATAACGAGCAGTACTTC. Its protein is CASSLGYNEQYF.

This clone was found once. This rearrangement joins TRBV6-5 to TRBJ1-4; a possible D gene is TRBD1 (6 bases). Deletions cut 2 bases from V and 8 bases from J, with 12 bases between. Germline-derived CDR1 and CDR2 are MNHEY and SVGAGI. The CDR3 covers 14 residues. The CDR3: CASSYGGAEEKLFF. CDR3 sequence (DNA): TGTGCCAGCAGTTACGGGGGGGCTGAAGAAAAACTGTTTTTT.

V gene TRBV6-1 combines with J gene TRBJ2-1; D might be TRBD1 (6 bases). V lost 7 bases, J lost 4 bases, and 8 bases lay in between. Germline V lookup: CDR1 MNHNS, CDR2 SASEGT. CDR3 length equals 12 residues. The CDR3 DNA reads TGTGCCAGCACAGGGGTATACAATGAGCAGTTCTTC. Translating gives CASTGVYNEQFF.

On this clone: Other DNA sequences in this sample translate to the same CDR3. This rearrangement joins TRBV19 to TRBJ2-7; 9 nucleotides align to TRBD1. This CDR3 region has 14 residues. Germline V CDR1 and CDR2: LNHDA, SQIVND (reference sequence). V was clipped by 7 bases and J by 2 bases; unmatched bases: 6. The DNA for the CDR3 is TGTGCCAGTACTCCGGGACAGGGAACCTACGAGCAGTACTTC. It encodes CASTPGQGTYEQYF.

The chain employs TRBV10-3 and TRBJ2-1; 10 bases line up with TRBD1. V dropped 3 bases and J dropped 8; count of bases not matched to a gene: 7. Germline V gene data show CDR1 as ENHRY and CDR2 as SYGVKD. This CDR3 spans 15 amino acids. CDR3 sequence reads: CAISDPGQGWDEQFF. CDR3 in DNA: TGTGCCATCAGTGATCCGGGACAGGGGTGGGATGAGCAGTTCTTC.

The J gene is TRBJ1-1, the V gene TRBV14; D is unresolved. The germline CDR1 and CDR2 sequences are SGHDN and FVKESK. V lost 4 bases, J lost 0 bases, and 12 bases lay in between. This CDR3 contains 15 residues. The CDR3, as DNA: TGTGCCAGCAGCCCATATCTAAAAATGAACACTGAAGCTTTCTTT. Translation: CASSPYLKMNTEAFF.

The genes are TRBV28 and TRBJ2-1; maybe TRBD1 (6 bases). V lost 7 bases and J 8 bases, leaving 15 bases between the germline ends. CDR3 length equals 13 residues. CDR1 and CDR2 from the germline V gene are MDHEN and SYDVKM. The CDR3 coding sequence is TGTGCCAGCATCAACCAGGGGAACGATGAGCAGTTCTTC. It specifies CASINQGNDEQFF.

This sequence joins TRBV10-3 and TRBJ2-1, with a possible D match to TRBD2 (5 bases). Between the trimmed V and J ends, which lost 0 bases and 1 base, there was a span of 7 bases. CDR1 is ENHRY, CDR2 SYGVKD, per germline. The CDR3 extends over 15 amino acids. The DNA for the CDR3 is TGTGCCATCAGTGAGTCTCGGGGTTCCTACAATGAGCAGTTCTTC. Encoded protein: CAISESRGSYNEQFF.